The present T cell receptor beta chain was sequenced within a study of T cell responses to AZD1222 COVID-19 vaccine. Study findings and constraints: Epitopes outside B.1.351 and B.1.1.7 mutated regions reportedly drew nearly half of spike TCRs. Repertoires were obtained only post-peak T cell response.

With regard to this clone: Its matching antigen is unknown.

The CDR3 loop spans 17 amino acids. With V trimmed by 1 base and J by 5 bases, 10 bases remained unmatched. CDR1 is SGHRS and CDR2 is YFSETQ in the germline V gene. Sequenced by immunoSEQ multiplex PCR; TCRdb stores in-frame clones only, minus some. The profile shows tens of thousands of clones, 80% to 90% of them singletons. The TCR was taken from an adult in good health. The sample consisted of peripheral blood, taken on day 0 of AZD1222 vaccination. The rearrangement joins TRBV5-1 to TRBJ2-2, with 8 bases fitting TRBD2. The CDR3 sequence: CASSLSLAGRMTGELFF. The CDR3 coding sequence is TGCGCCAGCAGCTTGAGTCTAGCGGGTCGGATGACCGGGGAGCTGTTTTTT.